Listed below are T cell receptor beta chains from one sample, sequenced in a study of blood T cell repertoires in COVID-19. Assay used: immunoSEQ multiplex PCR; TCRdb lists only in-frame clones, some missing. The sample gives some 62,000 clones, roughly 85% of which show up once; under 1.5% is in the top ten. Sequences were obtained from peripheral blood. The receptors derive from a woman aged 80 or older with acute or convalescent COVID-19. CDR3s include the opening cysteine and the closing phenylalanine or tryptophan. D genes are given only for firm matches. Rows give clone size only sometimes, using once, few, many, or a class for an expanded clone.

TRBJ1-4	-	14	TRBV2	once	TGTGCCAGCAGCCTACAGGGATCTAATGAAAAACTGTTTTTT	CASSLQGSNEKLFF
TRBJ2-2	-	11	TRBV7-9	-	TGTGCCAGCTCCCTAACCGGGGAGCTGTTTTTT	CASSLTGELFF
TRBJ1-3	-	12	TRBV12-5	-	TGTGCTAGTGCAGAGACAGTAAACACCATATATTTT	CASAETVNTIYF
TRBJ2-5	TRBD2	16	TRBV11-2	-	TGTGCCAGCAGCTCCCGACTAGCGGGGGGTCAAGAGACCCAGTACTTC	CASSSRLAGGQETQYF
TRBJ2-2	-	14	TRBV19	-	TGTGCCAGTAGAGATATCAGCGACACCGGGGAGCTGTTTTTT	CASRDISDTGELFF
TRBJ2-6	TRBD1	14	TRBV5-1	once	TGCGCCAGCAGTACAGGGGCTGGGGCCAACGTCCTGACTTTC	CASSTGAGANVLTF
TRBJ2-7	TRBD2	13	TRBV10-3	-	TGTGCCATCATGACGGGAGGGCCTGATGAGCAGTACTTC	CAIMTGGPDEQYF
TRBJ2-3	TRBD2	14	TRBV7-3	-	TGTGCCAGCAGCCGGCGGACTAGCGCAGATACGCAGTATTTT	CASSRRTSADTQYF
TRBJ2-1	TRBD2	16	TRBV24-1	-	TGTGCCACCAGTGATTTGTGGGCGGGAGGCAAGGTGGGGCAGTTCTTC	CATSDLWAGGKVGQFF
TRBJ1-1	-	14	TRBV7-9	once	TGTGCCAGCAGCTCCGTAGACAGGTACACTGAAGCTTTCTTT	CASSSVDRYTEAFF
TRBJ2-7	-	14	TRBV7-2	-	TGTGCCAGCAGCTTAGAGGCAGGGAACCCCGAGCAGTACTTC	CASSLEAGNPEQYF
TRBJ1-2	TRBD1	14	TRBV6-5	-	TGTGCCAGCAGACGCGGACAGGGAAACTATGGCTACACCTTC	CASRRGQGNYGYTF
TRBJ1-6	-	13	TRBV9	-	TGTGCCAGCAGCACCGATGGGCTATCACCCCTCCACTTT	CASSTDGLSPLHF
TRBJ1-3	-	18	TRBV7-2	-	TGTGCCAGCAGCTTAGCGCCGGGAGGGGACCTCTCTGGAAACACCATATATTTT	CASSLAPGGDLSGNTIYF
TRBJ2-1	-	16	TRBV6-2/TRBV6-3	-	TGTGCCAGCAGTCCCTGGAGGGACCCCGGTGTCGATGAGCAGTTCTTC	CASSPWRDPGVDEQFF
TRBJ2-1	-	15	TRBV6-2/TRBV6-3	-	TGTGCCAGCAGTTACTCGCAGGGCAAGTACAATGAGCAGTTCTTC	CASSYSQGKYNEQFF
TRBJ2-2	-	12	TRBV7-9	few	TGTGCCAGCAGCTACCAGACCGGGGAGCTGTTTTTT	CASSYQTGELFF
TRBJ2-3	-	14	TRBV7-8	-	TGTGCCAGCAGCTTAGACAGGGTGCCAGATACGCAGTATTTT	CASSLDRVPDTQYF
TRBJ2-7	-	12	TRBV6-6	-	TGTGCCAGCAGTTACGCAGGGGCCGAGCAGTACTTC	CASSYAGAEQYF
TRBJ2-7	-	11	TRBV20-1	-	TGCAGTGGCCCGACTTTGGGCGAGCAGTACTTC	CSGPTLGEQYF
TRBJ2-2	TRBD2	18	TRBV19	few	TGTGCCAGTAGTACCAGATCAGGCGGGGGGAGTAAGTCCGGGGAGCTGTTTTTT	CASSTRSGGGSKSGELFF
TRBJ1-4	TRBD1	16	TRBV5-4	-	TGTGCCAGCAGCTTGGGGACAGGGGCCGGAACTGAAAAACTGTTTTTT	CASSLGTGAGTEKLFF
TRBJ1-6	-	13	TRBV12-3/TRBV12-4	-	TGTGCCACCCGGACAGCGCCCGATTCACCCCTCCACTTT	CATRTAPDSPLHF
TRBJ2-2	-	14	TRBV27	few	TGTGCCAGCAGTTCCAATCTAGGCCCCGGGGAGCTGTTTTTT	CASSSNLGPGELFF
TRBJ1-1	-	13	TRBV7-9	-	TGTGCCAGCAGCTTAGACGCGGGGCGAGGAGCTTTCTTT	CASSLDAGRGAFF
TRBJ1-2	-	14	TRBV5-4	-	TGTGCCAGCAGGGGGGACTTGCGGAGCTATGGCTACACCTTC	CASRGDLRSYGYTF
TRBJ2-3	TRBD2	15	TRBV5-1	-	TGCGCCAGCAGCGATGAGACTAGCGGATTAGATACGCAGTATTTT	CASSDETSGLDTQYF
TRBJ2-2	-	14	TRBV6-5	-	TGTGCCAGCAAGAGCAGGGGGGACACCGGGGAGCTGTTTTTT	CASKSRGDTGELFF
TRBJ2-7	-	13	TRBV5-1	-	TGCGCCAGCAGCCCCCCGGGATTCTACGAGCAGTACTTC	CASSPPGFYEQYF